The subject of this entry is one T cell receptor (beta chain). The same CDR3 arises from other DNA sequences in this sample as well. The data originate from a study of blood T cell repertoires in COVID-19. Study-wide background: Samples of COVID-19 (acute and convalescent) were obtained from the United States, Italy and Spain. Sources were T cells, B-cell-depleted T cells, or PBMCs; the material itself was cDNA or gDNA.

After removal of 4 bases from V and 2 bases from J, the junction contained 6 bases not matched to a gene. There are 14 residues in the CDR3. CDR1 is SGDLS, CDR2 YYNGEE, per germline. In the source study's methods: It was from reference gene primer amplification that nucleated cell counts were estimated. Measured with immunoSEQ multiplex PCR; TCRdb has only the in-frame clones, and not every one. V, J and clone size were drawn from that table, and D and trimming were deduced from the DNA. The table shows about 670,000 clones, with 85% to 90% occurring only once. The chain couples TRBV9 to TRBJ2-7, with 7 positions matching TRBD1. The clonotype comes from a woman aged 18-29 years with acute or convalescent COVID-19. Sequenced sample: peripheral blood. CDR3 region: CASSPRDRAYEQYF. The CDR3 nucleotides are TGTGCCAGCAGCCCTAGGGACAGAGCCTACGAGCAGTACTTC.